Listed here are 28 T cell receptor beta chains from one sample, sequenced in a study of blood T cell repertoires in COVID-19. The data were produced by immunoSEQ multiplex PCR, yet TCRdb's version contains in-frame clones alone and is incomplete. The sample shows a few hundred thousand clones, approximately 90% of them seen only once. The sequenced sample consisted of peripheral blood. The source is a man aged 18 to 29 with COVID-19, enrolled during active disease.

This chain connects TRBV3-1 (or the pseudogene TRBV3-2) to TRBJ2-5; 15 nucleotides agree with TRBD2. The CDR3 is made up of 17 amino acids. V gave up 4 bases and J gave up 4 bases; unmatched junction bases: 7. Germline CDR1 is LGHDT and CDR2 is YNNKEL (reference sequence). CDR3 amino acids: CASSPQGLAGGGETQYF. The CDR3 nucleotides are TGTGCCAGCAGCCCCCAGGGACTAGCGGGAGGTGGAGAGACCCAGTACTTC.

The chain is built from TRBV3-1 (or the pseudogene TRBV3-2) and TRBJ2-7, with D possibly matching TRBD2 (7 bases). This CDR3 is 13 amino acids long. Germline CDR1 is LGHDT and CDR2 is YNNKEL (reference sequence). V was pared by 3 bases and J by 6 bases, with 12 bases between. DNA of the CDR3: TGTGCCAGCAGCCAGGGGGGGCCTCGCGAGCAGTACTTC. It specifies CASSQGGPREQYF.

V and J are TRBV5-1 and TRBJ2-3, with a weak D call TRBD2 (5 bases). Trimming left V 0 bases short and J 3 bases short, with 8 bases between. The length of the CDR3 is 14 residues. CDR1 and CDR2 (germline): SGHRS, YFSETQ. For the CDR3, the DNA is TGCGCCAGCAGCTTGGAGTCGGGAACAGATACGCAGTATTTT. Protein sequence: CASSLESGTDTQYF.

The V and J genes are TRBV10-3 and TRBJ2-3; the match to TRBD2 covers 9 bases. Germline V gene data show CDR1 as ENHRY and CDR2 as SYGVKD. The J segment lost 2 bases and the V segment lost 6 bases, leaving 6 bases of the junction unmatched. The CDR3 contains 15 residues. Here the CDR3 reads CAISEAGGVTDTQYF. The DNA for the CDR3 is TGTGCCATCAGCGAAGCGGGGGGCGTCACAGATACGCAGTATTTT.

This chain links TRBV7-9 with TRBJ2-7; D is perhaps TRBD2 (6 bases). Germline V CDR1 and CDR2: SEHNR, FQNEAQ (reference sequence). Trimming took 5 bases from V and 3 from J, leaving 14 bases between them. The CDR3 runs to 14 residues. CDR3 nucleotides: TGTGCCAGCAGCGCGGGACTCCCAGACTACGAGCAGTACTTC. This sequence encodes CASSAGLPDYEQYF.

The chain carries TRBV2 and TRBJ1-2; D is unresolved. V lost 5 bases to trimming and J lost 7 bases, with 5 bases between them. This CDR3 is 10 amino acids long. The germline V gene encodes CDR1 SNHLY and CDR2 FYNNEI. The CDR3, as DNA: TGTGCCAGCAGTTTCGGTGGCTACACCTTC. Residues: CASSFGGYTF. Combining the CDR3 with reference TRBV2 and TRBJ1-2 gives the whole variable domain EPEVTQTPSHQVTQMGQEVILRCVPISNHLYFYWYRQILGQKVEFLVSFYNNEISEKSEIFDDQFSVERPDGSNFTLKIRSTKLEDSAMYFCASSFGGYTFGSGTRLTVV.

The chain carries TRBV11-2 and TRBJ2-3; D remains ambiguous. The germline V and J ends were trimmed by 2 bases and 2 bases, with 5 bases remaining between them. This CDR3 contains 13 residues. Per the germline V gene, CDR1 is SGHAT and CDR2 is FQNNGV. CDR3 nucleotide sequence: TGTGCCAGCAGCTTAACCTACACAGATACGCAGTATTTT. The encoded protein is CASSLTYTDTQYF.

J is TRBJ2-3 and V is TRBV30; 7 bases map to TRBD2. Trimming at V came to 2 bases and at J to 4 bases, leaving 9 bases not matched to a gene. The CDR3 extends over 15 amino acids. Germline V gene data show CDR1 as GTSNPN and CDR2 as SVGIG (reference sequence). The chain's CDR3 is CAWSPGLGGPDTQYF. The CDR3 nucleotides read TGTGCCTGGAGTCCGGGACTGGGAGGGCCAGATACGCAGTATTTT. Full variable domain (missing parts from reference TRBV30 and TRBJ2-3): SQTIHQWPATLVQPVGSPLSLECTVEGTSNPNLYWYRQAAGRGLQLLFYSVGIGQISSEVPQNLSASRPQDRQFILSSKKLLLSDSGFYLCAWSPGLGGPDTQYFGPGTRLTVL.

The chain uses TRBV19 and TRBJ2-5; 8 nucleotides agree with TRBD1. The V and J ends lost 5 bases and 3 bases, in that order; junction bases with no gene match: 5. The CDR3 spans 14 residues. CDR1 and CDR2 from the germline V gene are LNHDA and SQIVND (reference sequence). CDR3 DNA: TGTGCCAGTAGTTCGCGGACAGGGAAAGAGACCCAGTACTTC. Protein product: CASSSRTGKETQYF. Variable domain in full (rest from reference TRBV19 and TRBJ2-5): DGGITQSPKYLFRKEGQNVTLSCEQNLNHDAMYWYRQDPGQGLRLIYYSQIVNDFQKGDIAEGYSVSREKKESFPLTVTSAQKNPTAFYLCASSSRTGKETQYFGPGTRLLVL.

The CDR3 nucleotides are TGTGCCAGCAGTTTATCGAGAGGCGGGGAGCTGTTTTTT. Protein: CASSLSRGGELFF. The chain carries TRBV27 and TRBJ2-2; no reliable D call. The CDR3 loop spans 13 amino acids. The germline V and J ends were trimmed by 0 bases and 7 bases, with 6 bases remaining between them. Germline CDR1 reads MNHEY; CDR2 reads SMNVEV (reference sequence).

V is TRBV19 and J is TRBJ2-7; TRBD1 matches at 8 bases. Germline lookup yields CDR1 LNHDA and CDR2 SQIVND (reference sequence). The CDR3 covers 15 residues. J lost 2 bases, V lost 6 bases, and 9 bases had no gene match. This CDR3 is CASSPGQGKTYEQYF. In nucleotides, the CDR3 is TGTGCCAGTAGCCCCGGACAGGGAAAGACCTACGAGCAGTACTTC. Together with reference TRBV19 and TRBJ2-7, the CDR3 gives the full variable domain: DGGITQSPKYLFRKEGQNVTLSCEQNLNHDAMYWYRQDPGQGLRLIYYSQIVNDFQKGDIAEGYSVSREKKESFPLTVTSAQKNPTAFYLCASSPGQGKTYEQYFGPGTRLTVT.

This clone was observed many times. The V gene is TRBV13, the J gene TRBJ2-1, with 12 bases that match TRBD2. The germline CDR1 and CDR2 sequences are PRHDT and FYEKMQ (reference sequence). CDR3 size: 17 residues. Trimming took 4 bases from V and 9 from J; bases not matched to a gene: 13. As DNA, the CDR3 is TGTGCCAGCAGCTCCCTCACGGCTAGCGGGGGGGCCCCTGAGCAGTTCTTC. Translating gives CASSSLTASGGAPEQFF.

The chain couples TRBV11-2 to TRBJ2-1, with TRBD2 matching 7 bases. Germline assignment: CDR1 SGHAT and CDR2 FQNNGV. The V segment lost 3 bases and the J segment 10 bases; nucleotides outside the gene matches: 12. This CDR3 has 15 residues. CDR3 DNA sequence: TGTGCCAGCAGCTTCGTCAGCGGGACCGCGGGGGAGCAGTTCTTC. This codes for CASSFVSGTAGEQFF. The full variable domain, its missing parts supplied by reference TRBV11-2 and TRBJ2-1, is EAGVAQSPRYKIIEKRQSVAFWCNPISGHATLYWYQQILGQGPKLLIQFQNNGVVDDSQLPKDRFSAERLKGVDSTLKIQPAKLEDSAVYLCASSFVSGTAGEQFFGPGTRLTVL.

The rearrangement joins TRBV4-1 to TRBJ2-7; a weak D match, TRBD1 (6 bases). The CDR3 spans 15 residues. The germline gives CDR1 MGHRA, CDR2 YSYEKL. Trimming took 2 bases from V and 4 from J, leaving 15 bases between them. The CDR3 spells CASSQPITGLYEQYF. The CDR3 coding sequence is TGCGCCAGCAGCCAACCCATCACAGGGTTGTACGAGCAGTACTTC.

The chain's CDR3 is CASSQERAAQTQYF. CDR3 DNA: TGTGCCAGCAGCCAAGAAAGAGCGGCCCAGACCCAGTACTTC. The gene calls are TRBV4-2 and TRBJ2-5; possible D gene TRBD2, 5 bases. Trimming took 0 bases from V and 6 from J, leaving 11 bases between them. The germline gives CDR1 LGHNA, CDR2 YNFKEQ. The CDR3 spans 14 residues.

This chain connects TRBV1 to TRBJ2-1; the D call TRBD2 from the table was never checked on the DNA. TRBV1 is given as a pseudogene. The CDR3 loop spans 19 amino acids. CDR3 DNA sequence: TGCACCAGCAGCCAGGCGAAACTAGCGGGGCCCCTAGCCTACAATGAGCAGTTCTTC. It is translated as CTSSQAKLAGPLAYNEQFF.

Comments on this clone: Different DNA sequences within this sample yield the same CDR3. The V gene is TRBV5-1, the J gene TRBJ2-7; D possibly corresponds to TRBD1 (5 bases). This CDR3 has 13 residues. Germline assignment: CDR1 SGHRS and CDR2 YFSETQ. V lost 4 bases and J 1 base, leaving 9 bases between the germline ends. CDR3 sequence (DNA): TGCGCCAGCAGCCCCGACAGTTCCTACGAGCAGTACTTC. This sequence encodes CASSPDSSYEQYF.

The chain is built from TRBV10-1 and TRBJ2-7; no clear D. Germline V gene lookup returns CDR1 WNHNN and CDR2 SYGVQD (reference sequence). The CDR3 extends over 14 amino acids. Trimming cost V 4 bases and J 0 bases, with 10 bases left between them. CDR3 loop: CASSGSASSYEQYF. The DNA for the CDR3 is TGCGCCAGCAGTGGGTCAGCAAGCTCCTACGAGCAGTACTTC.

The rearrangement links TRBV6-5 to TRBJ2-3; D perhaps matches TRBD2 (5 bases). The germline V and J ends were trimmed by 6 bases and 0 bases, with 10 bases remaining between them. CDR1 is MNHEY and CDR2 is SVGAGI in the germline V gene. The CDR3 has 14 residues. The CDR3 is CASRLAYSTDTQYF. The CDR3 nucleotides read TGTGCCAGCAGGTTAGCGTACAGCACAGATACGCAGTATTTT.

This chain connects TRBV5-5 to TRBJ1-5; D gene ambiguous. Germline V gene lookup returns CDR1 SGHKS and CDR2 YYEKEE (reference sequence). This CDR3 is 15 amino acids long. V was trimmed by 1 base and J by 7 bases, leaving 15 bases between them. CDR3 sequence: CASSLNVGSGQPQHF. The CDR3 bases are TGTGCCAGCAGCTTGAACGTTGGGTCAGGCCAGCCCCAGCATTTT.

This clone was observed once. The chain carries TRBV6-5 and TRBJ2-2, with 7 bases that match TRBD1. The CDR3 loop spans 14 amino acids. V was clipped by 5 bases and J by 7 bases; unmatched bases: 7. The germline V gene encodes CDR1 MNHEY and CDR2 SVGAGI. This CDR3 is CASSHRGSIGELFF. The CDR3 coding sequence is TGTGCCAGCAGTCACAGGGGCTCTATCGGGGAGCTGTTTTTT.

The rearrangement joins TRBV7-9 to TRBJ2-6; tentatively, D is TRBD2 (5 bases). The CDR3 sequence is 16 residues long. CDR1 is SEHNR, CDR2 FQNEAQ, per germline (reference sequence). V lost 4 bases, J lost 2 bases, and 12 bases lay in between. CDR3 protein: CASSSRGYTGANVLTF. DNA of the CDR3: TGTGCCAGCAGCTCTCGCGGGTACACTGGGGCCAACGTCCTGACTTTC.

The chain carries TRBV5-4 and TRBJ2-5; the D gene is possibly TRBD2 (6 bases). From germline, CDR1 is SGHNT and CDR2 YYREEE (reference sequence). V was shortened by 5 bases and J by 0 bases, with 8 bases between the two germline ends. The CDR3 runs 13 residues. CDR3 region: CASRGGHQETQYF. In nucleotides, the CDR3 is TGTGCCAGCAGAGGAGGGCACCAAGAGACCCAGTACTTC.

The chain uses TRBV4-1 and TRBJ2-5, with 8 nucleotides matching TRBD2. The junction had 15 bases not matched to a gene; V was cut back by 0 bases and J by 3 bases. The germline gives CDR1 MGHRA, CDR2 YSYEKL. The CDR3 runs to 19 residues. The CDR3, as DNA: TGCGCCAGCAGCCAAGACCCGGCAAGCGGGGGTCTCCGGGAAGAGACCCAGTACTTC. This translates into CASSQDPASGGLREETQYF.

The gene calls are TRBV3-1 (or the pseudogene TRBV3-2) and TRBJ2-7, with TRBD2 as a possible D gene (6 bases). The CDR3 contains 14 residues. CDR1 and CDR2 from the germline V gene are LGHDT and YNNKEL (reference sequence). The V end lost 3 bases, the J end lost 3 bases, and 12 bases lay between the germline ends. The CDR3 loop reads CASSQRSGLYEQYF. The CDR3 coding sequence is TGTGCCAGCAGCCAGCGGTCGGGACTCTACGAGCAGTACTTC.

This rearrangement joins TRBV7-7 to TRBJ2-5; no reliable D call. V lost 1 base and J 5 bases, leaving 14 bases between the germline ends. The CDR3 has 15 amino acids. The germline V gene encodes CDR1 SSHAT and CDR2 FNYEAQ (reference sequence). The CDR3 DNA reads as TGTGCCAGCAGCTTAGGAACTGGAGTTGGTGAGACCCAGTACTTC. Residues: CASSLGTGVGETQYF.

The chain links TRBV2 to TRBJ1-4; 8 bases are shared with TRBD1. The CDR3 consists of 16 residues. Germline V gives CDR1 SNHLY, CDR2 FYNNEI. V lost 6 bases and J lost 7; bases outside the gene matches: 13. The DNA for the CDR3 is TGTGCCAGCAGCGCGTCTCCGGGACAGGAAGGTGAAAAACTGTTTTTT. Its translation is CASSASPGQEGEKLFF.

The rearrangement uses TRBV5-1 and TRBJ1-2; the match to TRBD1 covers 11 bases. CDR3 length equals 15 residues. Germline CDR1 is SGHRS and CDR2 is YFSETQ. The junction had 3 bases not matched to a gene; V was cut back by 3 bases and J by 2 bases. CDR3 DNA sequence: TGCGCCAGCAGCTCCGGGACAGGGGGGAACTATGGCTACACCTTC. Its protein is CASSSGTGGNYGYTF.